This is a list of T cell receptor beta chains from one sample in a study of blood T cell repertoires in COVID-19. The protocol was immunoSEQ multiplex PCR, while the TCRdb copy is restricted to in-frame clones and leaves out a portion. The sample lists approximately 200,000 clones; approximately 90% were seen once. The sample comprised PBMCs or T cells enriched from blood (not recorded which). These receptors all stem from a young man who had recovered from COVID-19. The CDR3 runs from the conserved cysteine through the conserved F or W. Fields, in order: J gene, V gene, clone size, D gene, CDR3 protein, CDR3 DNA. A D gene is named only where the DNA matches it firmly. The listing skips clone size in some rows; elsewhere it reads once, few, many or a size class.

J gene: TRBJ2-5; V gene: TRBV12-3/TRBV12-4; clone size: NA; D gene: NA; CDR3 protein: CASGRDTQETQYF; CDR3 DNA: TGTGCCAGCGGGAGGGACACACAAGAGACCCAGTACTTC
J gene: TRBJ1-1; V gene: TRBV19; clone size: NA; D gene: NA; CDR3 protein: CASSIQDTEAFF; CDR3 DNA: TGTGCCAGTAGTATCCAGGACACTGAAGCTTTCTTT
J gene: TRBJ1-2; V gene: TRBV5-1; clone size: NA; D gene: NA; CDR3 protein: CASSLSQTNYGYTF; CDR3 DNA: TGCGCCAGCAGCTTGTCACAGACTAACTATGGCTACACCTTC
J gene: TRBJ2-1; V gene: TRBV10-3; clone size: once; D gene: TRBD1; CDR3 protein: CAVGTGVYNEQFF; CDR3 DNA: TGTGCCGTCGGGACAGGGGTCTACAATGAGCAGTTCTTC
J gene: TRBJ2-3; V gene: TRBV7-2; clone size: once; D gene: TRBD2; CDR3 protein: CASSLGSASGSTDTQYF; CDR3 DNA: TGTGCCAGCAGCTTAGGTTCGGCTAGCGGGAGCACAGATACGCAGTATTTT
J gene: TRBJ1-6; V gene: TRBV5-1; clone size: NA; D gene: NA; CDR3 protein: CASSFQYNGDSPLHF; CDR3 DNA: TGCGCCAGCAGCTTCCAGTACAATGGTGATTCACCCCTCCACTTT
J gene: TRBJ2-5; V gene: TRBV28; clone size: NA; D gene: TRBD1; CDR3 protein: CASKPTQGTGGTQYF; CDR3 DNA: TGTGCCAGCAAACCAACCCAGGGGACAGGCGGGACCCAGTACTTC
J gene: TRBJ1-1; V gene: TRBV4-3; clone size: NA; D gene: TRBD1; CDR3 protein: CASSQEVAETGSSAFF; CDR3 DNA: TGCGCCAGCAGCCAAGAAGTGGCCGAGACAGGGTCGAGCGCTTTCTTT
J gene: TRBJ1-6; V gene: TRBV5-4; clone size: NA; D gene: NA; CDR3 protein: CASSLTNSPLHF; CDR3 DNA: TGTGCCAGCAGCTTGACAAATTCACCCCTCCACTTT
J gene: TRBJ2-5; V gene: TRBV7-8; clone size: NA; D gene: TRBD1; CDR3 protein: CASSTKGAGGLETQYF; CDR3 DNA: TGTGCCAGCAGCACCAAAGGAGCAGGGGGTTTGGAGACCCAGTACTTC
J gene: TRBJ1-2; V gene: TRBV6-2/TRBV6-3; clone size: few; D gene: TRBD1; CDR3 protein: CASSSGQFNYGYTF; CDR3 DNA: TGTGCCAGCAGTTCGGGACAGTTTAACTATGGCTACACCTTC
J gene: TRBJ2-1; V gene: TRBV24-1; clone size: once; D gene: NA; CDR3 protein: CATSDYNLGGPGFSSYNEQFF; CDR3 DNA: TGTGCCACCAGTGATTATAATCTAGGAGGGCCGGGCTTTAGCTCCTACAATGAGCAGTTCTTC
J gene: TRBJ2-7; V gene: TRBV5-1; clone size: NA; D gene: NA; CDR3 protein: CASSLGGSRLPDEQYF; CDR3 DNA: TGCGCCAGCAGCTTGGGCGGTTCCCGCCTACCCGACGAGCAGTACTTC
J gene: TRBJ2-3; V gene: TRBV27; clone size: NA; D gene: TRBD2; CDR3 protein: CASSYASGSTDTQYF; CDR3 DNA: TGTGCCAGCAGTTATGCTAGCGGTAGCACAGATACGCAGTATTTT
J gene: TRBJ2-1; V gene: TRBV4-3; clone size: NA; D gene: TRBD1; CDR3 protein: CASSQGYKHRGEQFF; CDR3 DNA: TGCGCCAGCAGCCAAGGATACAAACACAGGGGTGAGCAGTTCTTC
J gene: TRBJ1-1; V gene: TRBV7-9; clone size: NA; D gene: TRBD1; CDR3 protein: CASSGQGTEAFF; CDR3 DNA: TGTGCCAGCAGCGGACAGGGCACTGAAGCTTTCTTT
J gene: TRBJ1-2; V gene: TRBV5-4; clone size: NA; D gene: NA; CDR3 protein: CASSLGRVDGYTF; CDR3 DNA: TGTGCCAGCAGCTTAGGCAGGGTAGATGGCTACACCTTC
J gene: TRBJ1-3; V gene: TRBV5-1; clone size: NA; D gene: NA; CDR3 protein: CASSLDPGSSSGNTIYF; CDR3 DNA: TGCGCCAGCAGCTTGGACCCCGGGTCCAGCTCTGGAAACACCATATATTTT
J gene: TRBJ1-2; V gene: TRBV2; clone size: NA; D gene: NA; CDR3 protein: CASTQAGVGYGYTF; CDR3 DNA: TGTGCCAGCACCCAAGCAGGGGTTGGCTATGGCTACACCTTC
J gene: TRBJ2-7; V gene: TRBV29-1; clone size: NA; D gene: TRBD2; CDR3 protein: CSVWVAGEQYF; CDR3 DNA: TGCAGCGTTTGGGTAGCGGGCGAGCAGTACTTC
J gene: TRBJ2-5; V gene: TRBV2; clone size: NA; D gene: NA; CDR3 protein: CASSTLRQAEQETQYF; CDR3 DNA: TGTGCCAGCAGTACCCTACGACAGGCCGAACAAGAGACCCAGTACTTC
J gene: TRBJ2-3; V gene: TRBV5-4; clone size: NA; D gene: NA; CDR3 protein: CASSLGQSTDTQYF; CDR3 DNA: TGTGCCAGCAGCTTGGGTCAGAGCACAGATACGCAGTATTTT
J gene: TRBJ2-4; V gene: TRBV5-1; clone size: NA; D gene: NA; CDR3 protein: CASSLGPGNIQYF; CDR3 DNA: TGCGCCAGCAGCTTGGGACCGGGAAACATTCAGTACTTC
J gene: TRBJ1-1; V gene: TRBV28; clone size: NA; D gene: TRBD1; CDR3 protein: CASSKSGQGMNTEAFF; CDR3 DNA: TGTGCCAGCAGCAAATCCGGACAGGGGATGAACACTGAAGCTTTCTTT
J gene: TRBJ1-2; V gene: TRBV5-5; clone size: NA; D gene: NA; CDR3 protein: CASSPAGDYGYTF; CDR3 DNA: TGTGCCAGCAGCCCCGCGGGGGACTATGGCTACACCTTC
J gene: TRBJ2-3; V gene: TRBV10-2; clone size: NA; D gene: NA; CDR3 protein: CASSVKRGAGAVGADTQYF; CDR3 DNA: TGCGCCAGCAGTGTCAAGCGGGGCGCGGGGGCCGTGGGTGCAGATACGCAGTATTTT
J gene: TRBJ2-7; V gene: TRBV5-1; clone size: few; D gene: NA; CDR3 protein: CASSLGPGEQYF; CDR3 DNA: TGCGCCAGCAGCTTGGGGCCGGGAGAGCAGTACTTC
J gene: TRBJ2-3; V gene: TRBV6-5; clone size: NA; D gene: TRBD2; CDR3 protein: CASSLSGGTDTQYF; CDR3 DNA: TGTGCCAGCAGTTTGAGCGGGGGCACAGATACGCAGTATTTT
J gene: TRBJ1-4; V gene: TRBV11-2; clone size: NA; D gene: NA; CDR3 protein: CASSRRGGTLSDLFF; CDR3 DNA: TGTGCCAGCAGCCGTAGGGGGGGGACTTTAAGTGACCTGTTTTTT
J gene: TRBJ2-4; V gene: TRBV4-3; clone size: once; D gene: TRBD2; CDR3 protein: CASSQNPGTSDTAKNIQYF; CDR3 DNA: TGCGCCAGCAGCCAAAACCCCGGGACTAGCGACACAGCCAAAAACATTCAGTACTTC
J gene: TRBJ2-1; V gene: TRBV19; clone size: NA; D gene: TRBD2; CDR3 protein: CASSIDSGLAGFNEQFF; CDR3 DNA: TGTGCCAGTAGTATAGACAGTGGGCTAGCGGGATTTAATGAGCAGTTCTTC
J gene: TRBJ1-4; V gene: TRBV10-3; clone size: NA; D gene: NA; CDR3 protein: CATLRGHNEKLFF; CDR3 DNA: TGTGCCACTCTGCGGGGGCATAATGAAAAACTGTTTTTT
J gene: TRBJ1-5; V gene: TRBV7-8; clone size: NA; D gene: NA; CDR3 protein: CASSQELGVNQPQHF; CDR3 DNA: TGTGCCAGCAGCCAAGAGCTAGGAGTTAATCAGCCCCAGCATTTT
J gene: TRBJ1-4; V gene: TRBV11-1; clone size: NA; D gene: NA; CDR3 protein: CASSPRNRARNEKLFF; CDR3 DNA: TGTGCCAGCAGCCCCCGGAACAGGGCCCGGAATGAAAAACTGTTTTTT
J gene: TRBJ1-1; V gene: TRBV30; clone size: NA; D gene: NA; CDR3 protein: CAWRQNPGQVMNTEAFF; CDR3 DNA: TGTGCCTGGAGGCAAAACCCTGGGCAGGTTATGAACACTGAAGCTTTCTTT
J gene: TRBJ2-3; V gene: TRBV19; clone size: NA; D gene: TRBD2; CDR3 protein: CASSISSLGLAGTDTQYF; CDR3 DNA: TGTGCCAGTAGTATATCTAGCCTTGGACTAGCGGGCACAGATACGCAGTATTTT
J gene: TRBJ1-5; V gene: TRBV5-5; clone size: NA; D gene: TRBD1; CDR3 protein: CASSLPDRGNQPQHF; CDR3 DNA: TGTGCCAGCAGCTTACCGGACAGGGGGAATCAGCCCCAGCATTTT
J gene: TRBJ2-7; V gene: TRBV11-2; clone size: NA; D gene: NA; CDR3 protein: CASSLVSGLSEQYF; CDR3 DNA: TGTGCCAGCAGCTTAGTCAGCGGATTGAGCGAGCAGTACTTC
J gene: TRBJ1-5; V gene: TRBV5-1; clone size: NA; D gene: NA; CDR3 protein: CASSPEGESGPQHF; CDR3 DNA: TGCGCCAGCAGCCCGGAGGGAGAGTCCGGGCCCCAGCATTTT
J gene: TRBJ1-5; V gene: TRBV7-9; clone size: few; D gene: TRBD1; CDR3 protein: CASSVGQGGNQPQHF; CDR3 DNA: TGTGCCAGCAGCGTTGGACAGGGTGGCAATCAGCCCCAGCATTTT
J gene: TRBJ2-5; V gene: TRBV30; clone size: NA; D gene: NA; CDR3 protein: CAWTLDSRETQYF; CDR3 DNA: TGTGCCTGGACACTAGATAGCCGCGAGACCCAGTACTTC
J gene: TRBJ1-1; V gene: TRBV4-3; clone size: NA; D gene: NA; CDR3 protein: CASSQDVRADTEAFF; CDR3 DNA: TGCGCCAGCAGCCAAGACGTCAGGGCGGACACTGAAGCTTTCTTT
J gene: TRBJ1-4; V gene: TRBV11-2; clone size: NA; D gene: NA; CDR3 protein: CASSLLVRSNEKLFF; CDR3 DNA: TGTGCCAGCAGCTTATTAGTCAGGTCAAATGAAAAACTGTTTTTT
J gene: TRBJ1-2; V gene: TRBV15; clone size: NA; D gene: NA; CDR3 protein: CATSRDPGDGYTF; CDR3 DNA: TGTGCCACCAGCAGAGATCCGGGGGATGGCTACACCTTC
J gene: TRBJ2-7; V gene: TRBV7-8; clone size: few; D gene: NA; CDR3 protein: CASSPGGRRDF; CDR3 DNA: TGTGCCAGCAGCCCCGGAGGCAGGAGGGACTTC
J gene: TRBJ2-1; V gene: TRBV7-9; clone size: NA; D gene: TRBD2; CDR3 protein: CASSPSTSGISNEQFF; CDR3 DNA: TGTGCCAGCAGCCCCTCTACTAGCGGGATTTCGAATGAGCAGTTCTTC
J gene: TRBJ2-7; V gene: TRBV27; clone size: NA; D gene: NA; CDR3 protein: CASSFDGLYEQYF; CDR3 DNA: TGTGCCAGCAGTTTTGACGGACTCTACGAGCAGTACTTC